One and the same sample provided the 2 T cell receptor beta chains below, sequenced in a study of blood T cells in healthy people across ages. It was with a sample-barcoded 5' primer and a J-beta primer mix that a second PCR of roughly 7 to 11 cycles was run. TCRdb recomputed calls from the 5' RACE reads with MiXCR, one row per CDR3 protein. The sample holds 450,000 to 700,000 distinct CDR3 sequences, approximately 25% seen once. Sequencing input: blood. These receptors were obtained from a woman aged 70 to 79 in good health.

The rearrangement links TRBV7-2 to TRBJ2-3; D call uncertain. V was pared by 5 bases and J by 0 bases, with 15 bases between. This CDR3 has 16 amino acids. Germline V gives CDR1 SGHTA, CDR2 FQGNSA. The CDR3, as DNA: TGTGCCAGCAGCCCAGGCCGTCACTCTAGCACAGATACGCAGTATTTT. The encoded protein is CASSPGRHSSTDTQYF.

The chain has TRBV6-5 and TRBJ1-2, with unresolved D. The CDR3 loop spans 14 amino acids. The V and J ends lost 5 bases and 0 bases respectively, with 10 bases between them. The germline CDR1 and CDR2 sequences are MNHEY and SVGAGI. The CDR3 region is CASSVRRSNYGYTF. DNA of the CDR3: TGTGCCAGCAGTGTACGGAGATCTAACTATGGCTACACCTTC.